The next 9 T cell receptor beta chains were all read from a single sample in a study of cytomegalovirus exposure and HLA in healthy donors. Libraries were prepared by immunoSEQ multiplex PCR; TCRdb keeps only in-frame clonotypes and omits some of them. This table has around 95,000 clones, around 85% appearing once. Sequencing was done on a sample of PBMCs. These receptors all come from a man between 18 and 35 years old in good health and CMV-seropositive.

The rearrangement uses TRBV6-6 and TRBJ2-7; TRBD2 matches 8 bases. The germline CDR1 and CDR2 sequences are MNHNY and SVGAGI (reference sequence). This CDR3 region has 16 residues. V gave up 6 bases and J gave up 4 bases; unmatched junction bases: 14. The chain's CDR3 is CASSPLPSGSSYEQYF. The CDR3 DNA reads as TGTGCCAGCAGCCCTCTCCCCAGCGGGAGTTCTTACGAGCAGTACTTC.

This chain joins TRBV6-5 and TRBJ2-7; D might be TRBD1 (6 bases). This CDR3 contains 14 residues. V shed 6 bases and J shed 3 bases, with 15 bases lying between them. Germline CDR1 reads MNHEY; CDR2 reads SVGAGI. CDR3 sequence: CASSLRGTVYEQYF. The DNA for the CDR3 is TGTGCCAGCAGCCTCAGGGGTACTGTCTACGAGCAGTACTTC.

This chain joins TRBV25-1 and TRBJ2-1; TRBD2 matches 9 bases. The CDR3 covers 15 residues. V shed 4 bases and J 7 bases; nucleotides not matched to a gene: 8. CDR1 MGHDK and CDR2 SYGVNS come from the germline V gene. Written as DNA, the CDR3 is TGTGCCAGCAGTGCCTATAGCGGGAGTAATAATGAGCAGTTCTTC. This encodes CASSAYSGSNNEQFF.

V is TRBV6-6 and J is TRBJ2-1; no clear D. V was cut by 10 bases and J by 4 bases, with 17 bases left in between. Germline CDR1 is MNHNY and CDR2 is SVGAGI (reference sequence). This CDR3 has 14 residues. This CDR3 is CATRGAPEYNEQFF. The CDR3 region has the DNA TGTGCCACCCGCGGAGCCCCCGAATACAATGAGCAGTTCTTC.

The J gene is TRBJ1-5, the V gene TRBV5-1; TRBD1 aligns across 7 bases. The germline V gene has CDR1 SGHRS and CDR2 YFSETQ. V dropped 0 bases and J dropped 3; count of bases not matched to a gene: 3. The CDR3 consists of 15 residues. CDR3 coding DNA: TGCGCCAGCAGCTTGGGACAGGGCCCCAATCAGCCCCAGCATTTT. Its translation: CASSLGQGPNQPQHF. Variable domain in full (rest from reference TRBV5-1 and TRBJ1-5): KAGVTQTPRYLIKTRGQQVTLSCSPISGHRSVSWYQQTPGQGLQFLFEYFSETQRNKGNFPGRFSGRQFSNSRSEMNVSTLELGDSALYLCASSLGQGPNQPQHFGDGTRLSIL.

This chain joins TRBV7-8 and TRBJ1-1; maybe TRBD1 (5 bases). The CDR3 covers 17 residues. The V gene lost 5 bases and the J gene lost 0 bases, with 19 bases spanning the gap. Germline V gene data show CDR1 as SGHVS and CDR2 as FQNEAQ. The CDR3 DNA reads as TGTGCCAGCAGCCCAAGGTGGGGAGGGGCGATGAACACTGAAGCTTTCTTT. It codes for CASSPRWGGAMNTEAFF.

The genes are TRBV9 and TRBJ2-1; 8 bases line up with TRBD2. The CDR3 runs to 14 residues. V lost 4 bases to trimming and J lost 1 base; unmatched junction nucleotides: 1. Germline V gene sequence: CDR1 SGDLS, CDR2 YYNGEE. CDR3 DNA: TGTGCCAGCAGCCCGGGGGGGTCCTACAATGAGCAGTTCTTC. As protein: CASSPGGSYNEQFF.

The rearrangement uses TRBV10-2 and TRBJ2-1, with 14 bases that match TRBD2. This CDR3 contains 19 residues. Trimming cost V 6 bases and J 1 base; bases outside gene matches: 11. The germline V gene encodes CDR1 WSHSY and CDR2 SAAADI. CDR3 sequence reads: CASRNTGTSGSRSYNEQFF. CDR3 sequence (DNA): TGCGCCAGCAGAAATACCGGGACTAGCGGGAGTCGGTCCTACAATGAGCAGTTCTTC.

This chain links TRBV6-1 with TRBJ1-5, with D perhaps TRBD1 (5 bases). CDR3 size: 15 residues. Germline CDR1 MNHNS, CDR2 SASEGT. Trimming removed 1 base from V and 6 bases from J, with 13 bases in between. The CDR3 nucleotides read TGTGCCAGCAGTGAAGGGCAGGGCTCCAGTCAGCCCCAGCATTTT. Translating it yields CASSEGQGSSQPQHF.